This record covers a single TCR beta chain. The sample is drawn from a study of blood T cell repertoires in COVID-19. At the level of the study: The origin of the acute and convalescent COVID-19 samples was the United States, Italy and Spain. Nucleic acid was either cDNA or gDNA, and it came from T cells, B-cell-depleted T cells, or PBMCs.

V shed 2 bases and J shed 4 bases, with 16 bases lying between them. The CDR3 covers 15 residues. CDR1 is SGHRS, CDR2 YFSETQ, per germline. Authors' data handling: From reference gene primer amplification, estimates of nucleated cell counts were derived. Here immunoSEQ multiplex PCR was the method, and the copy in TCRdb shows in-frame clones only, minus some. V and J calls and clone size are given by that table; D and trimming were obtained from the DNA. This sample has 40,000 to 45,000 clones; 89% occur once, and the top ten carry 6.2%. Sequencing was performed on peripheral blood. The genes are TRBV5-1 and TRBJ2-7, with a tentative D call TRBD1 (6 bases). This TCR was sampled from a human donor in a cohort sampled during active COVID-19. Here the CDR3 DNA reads TGCGCCAGCAGCTTTGGACAGAATCACCTTTACGAGCAGTACTTC. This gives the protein CASSFGQNHLYEQYF.